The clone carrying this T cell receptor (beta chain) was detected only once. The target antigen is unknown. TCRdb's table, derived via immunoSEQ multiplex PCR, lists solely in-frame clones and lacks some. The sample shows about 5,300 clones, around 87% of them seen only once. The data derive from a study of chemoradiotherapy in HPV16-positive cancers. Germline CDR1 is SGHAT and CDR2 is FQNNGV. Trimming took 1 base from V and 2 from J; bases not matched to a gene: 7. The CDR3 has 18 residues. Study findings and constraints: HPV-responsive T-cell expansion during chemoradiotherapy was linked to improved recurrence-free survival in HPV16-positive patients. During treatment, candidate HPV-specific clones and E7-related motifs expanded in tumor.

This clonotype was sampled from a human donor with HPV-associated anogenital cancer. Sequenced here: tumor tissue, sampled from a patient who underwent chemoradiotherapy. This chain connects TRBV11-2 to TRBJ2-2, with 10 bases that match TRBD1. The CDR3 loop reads CASSLVPRDRGNTGELFF. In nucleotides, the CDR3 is TGTGCCAGCAGCTTAGTCCCCCGGGACAGGGGAAACACCGGGGAGCTGTTTTTT.